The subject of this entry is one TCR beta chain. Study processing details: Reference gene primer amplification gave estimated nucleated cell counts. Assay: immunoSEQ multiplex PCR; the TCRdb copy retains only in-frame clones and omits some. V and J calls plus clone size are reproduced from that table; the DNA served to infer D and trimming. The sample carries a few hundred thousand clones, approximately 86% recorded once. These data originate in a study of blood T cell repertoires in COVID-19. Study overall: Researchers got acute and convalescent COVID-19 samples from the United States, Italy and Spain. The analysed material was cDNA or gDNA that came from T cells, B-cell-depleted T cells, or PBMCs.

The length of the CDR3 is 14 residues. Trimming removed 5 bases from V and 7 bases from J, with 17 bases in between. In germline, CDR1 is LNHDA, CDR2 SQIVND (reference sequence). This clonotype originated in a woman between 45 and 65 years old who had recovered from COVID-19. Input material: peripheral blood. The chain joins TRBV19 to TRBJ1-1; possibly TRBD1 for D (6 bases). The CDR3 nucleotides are TGTGCCAGTAGTTGGACAGTAAATGTTGATGAAGCTTTCTTT. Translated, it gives CASSWTVNVDEAFF.